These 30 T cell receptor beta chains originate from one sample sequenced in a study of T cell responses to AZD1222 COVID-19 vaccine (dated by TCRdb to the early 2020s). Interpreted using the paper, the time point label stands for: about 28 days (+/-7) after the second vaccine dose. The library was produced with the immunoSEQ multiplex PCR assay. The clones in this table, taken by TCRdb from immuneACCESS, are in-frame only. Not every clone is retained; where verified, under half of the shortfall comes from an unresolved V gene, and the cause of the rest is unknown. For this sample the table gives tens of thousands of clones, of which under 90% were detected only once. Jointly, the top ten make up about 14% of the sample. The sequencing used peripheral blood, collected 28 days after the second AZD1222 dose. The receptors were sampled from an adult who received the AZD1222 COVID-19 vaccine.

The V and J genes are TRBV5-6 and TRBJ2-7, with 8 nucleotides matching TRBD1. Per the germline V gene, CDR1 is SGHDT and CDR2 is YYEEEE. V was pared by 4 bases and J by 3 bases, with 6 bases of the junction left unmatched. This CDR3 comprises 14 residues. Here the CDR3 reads CASSTRTGNYEQYF. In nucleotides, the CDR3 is TGTGCCAGCAGCACACGGACAGGGAACTACGAGCAGTACTTC.

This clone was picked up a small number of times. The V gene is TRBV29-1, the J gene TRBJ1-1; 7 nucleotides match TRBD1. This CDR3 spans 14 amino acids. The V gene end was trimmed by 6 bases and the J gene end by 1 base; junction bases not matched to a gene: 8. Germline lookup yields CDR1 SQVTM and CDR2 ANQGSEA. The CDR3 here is CSVERGTANTEAFF. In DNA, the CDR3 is TGCAGCGTAGAACGTGGGACAGCGAACACTGAAGCTTTCTTT.

The CDR3 sequence is CASSAVVGYGYTF. DNA for the CDR3: TGCGCCAGCAGCGCCGTCGTGGGCTATGGCTACACCTTC. The chain recombines TRBV5-1 with TRBJ1-2; D is ambiguous. Germline V gene data show CDR1 as SGHRS and CDR2 as YFSETQ. V was cut by 4 bases and J by 4 bases, with 11 bases left in between. The CDR3 spans 13 residues.

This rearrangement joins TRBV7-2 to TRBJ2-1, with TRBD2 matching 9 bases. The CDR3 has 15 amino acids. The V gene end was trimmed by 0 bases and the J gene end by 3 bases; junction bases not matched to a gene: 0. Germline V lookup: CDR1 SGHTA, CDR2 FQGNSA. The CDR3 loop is CASSLASGGYNEQFF. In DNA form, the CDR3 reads TGTGCCAGCAGCTTAGCTAGCGGGGGCTACAATGAGCAGTTCTTC.

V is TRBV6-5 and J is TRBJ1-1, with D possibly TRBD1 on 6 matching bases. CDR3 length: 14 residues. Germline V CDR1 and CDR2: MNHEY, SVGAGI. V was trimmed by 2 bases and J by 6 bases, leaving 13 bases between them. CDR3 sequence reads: CASSYDRTSSEAFF. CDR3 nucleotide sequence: TGTGCCAGCAGTTACGACAGGACGTCCTCTGAAGCTTTCTTT.

The CDR3 nucleotides read TGTGCCAGCAGCACCGGACCGAACACTGAAGCTTTCTTT. Amino acid sequence: CASSTGPNTEAFF. V and J are TRBV5-6 and TRBJ1-1; D is ambiguous. This CDR3 has 13 residues. Deletions cut 4 bases from V and 1 base from J, with 8 bases between. Per the germline V gene, CDR1 is SGHDT and CDR2 is YYEEEE.

CDR3 coding DNA: TGTGCCAGCAGTTCGGGGGCCACCTACGAGCAGTACTTC. Translating gives CASSSGATYEQYF. This chain connects TRBV28 to TRBJ2-7; D is possibly TRBD1 or TRBD2 (6 bases each). The CDR3 is made up of 13 amino acids. The germline V gene has CDR1 MDHEN and CDR2 SYDVKM. V was clipped by 4 bases and J by 2 bases, with 9 bases between them.

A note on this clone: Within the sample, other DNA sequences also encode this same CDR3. The CDR3 is CASSLAGPGQPQHF. In nucleotides, the CDR3 is TGTGCCAGCAGCTTGGCAGGTCCCGGTCAGCCCCAGCATTTT. This sequence joins TRBV5-6 and TRBJ1-5; D unresolved. Germline V gives CDR1 SGHDT, CDR2 YYEEEE. V was trimmed by 0 bases and J by 6 bases, leaving 10 bases between them. The CDR3 loop spans 14 amino acids.

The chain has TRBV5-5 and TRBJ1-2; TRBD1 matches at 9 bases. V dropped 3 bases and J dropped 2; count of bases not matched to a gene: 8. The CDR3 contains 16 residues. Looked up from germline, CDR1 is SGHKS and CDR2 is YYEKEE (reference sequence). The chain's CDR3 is CASSSNPTGGNYGYTF. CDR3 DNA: TGTGCCAGCAGCTCGAACCCGACAGGGGGAAACTATGGCTACACCTTC.

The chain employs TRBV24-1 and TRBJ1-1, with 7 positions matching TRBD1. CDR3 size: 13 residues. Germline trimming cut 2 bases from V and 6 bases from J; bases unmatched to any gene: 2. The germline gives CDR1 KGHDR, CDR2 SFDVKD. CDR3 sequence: CATSDSGGAEAFF. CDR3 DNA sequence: TGTGCCACCAGTGATTCAGGGGGTGCTGAAGCTTTCTTT.

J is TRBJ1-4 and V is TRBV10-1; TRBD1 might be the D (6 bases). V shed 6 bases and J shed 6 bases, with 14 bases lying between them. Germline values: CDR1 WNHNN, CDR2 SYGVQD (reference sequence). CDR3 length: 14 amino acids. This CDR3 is CASSPGVRDEKLFF. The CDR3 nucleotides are TGCGCCAGCAGCCCAGGGGTACGGGATGAAAAACTGTTTTTT.

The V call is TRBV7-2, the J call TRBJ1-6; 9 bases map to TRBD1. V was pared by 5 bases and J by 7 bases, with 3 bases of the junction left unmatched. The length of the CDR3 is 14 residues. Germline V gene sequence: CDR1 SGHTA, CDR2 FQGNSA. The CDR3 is CASSAGTGNSPLHF. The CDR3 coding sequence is TGTGCCAGCAGCGCCGGGACAGGGAATTCACCCCTCCACTTT.

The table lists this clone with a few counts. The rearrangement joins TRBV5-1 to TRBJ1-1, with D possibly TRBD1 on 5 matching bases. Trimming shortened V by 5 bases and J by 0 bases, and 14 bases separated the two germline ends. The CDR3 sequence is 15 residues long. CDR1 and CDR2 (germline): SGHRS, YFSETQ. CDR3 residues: CASRTTTVLNTEAFF. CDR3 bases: TGCGCCAGCAGAACTACGACAGTATTGAACACTGAAGCTTTCTTT.

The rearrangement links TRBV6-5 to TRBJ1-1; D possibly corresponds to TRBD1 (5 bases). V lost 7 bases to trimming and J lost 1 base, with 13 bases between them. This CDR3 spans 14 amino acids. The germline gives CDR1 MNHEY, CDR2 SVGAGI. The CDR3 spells CASTSGQPNTEAFF. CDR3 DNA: TGTGCCAGCACCTCAGGGCAGCCGAACACTGAAGCTTTCTTT.

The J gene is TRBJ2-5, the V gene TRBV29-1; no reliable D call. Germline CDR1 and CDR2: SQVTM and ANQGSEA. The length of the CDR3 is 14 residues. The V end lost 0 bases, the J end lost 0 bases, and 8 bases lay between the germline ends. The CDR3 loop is CSVEEGSYQETQYF. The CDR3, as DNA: TGCAGCGTTGAAGAAGGATCGTACCAAGAGACCCAGTACTTC.

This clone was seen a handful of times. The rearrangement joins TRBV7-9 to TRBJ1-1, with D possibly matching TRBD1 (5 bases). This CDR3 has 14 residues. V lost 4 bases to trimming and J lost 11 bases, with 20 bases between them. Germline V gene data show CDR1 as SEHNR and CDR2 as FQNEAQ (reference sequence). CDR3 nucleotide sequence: TGTGCCAGCAGCTCCGACCTGACAGCCCGGGGCGCTTTCTTT. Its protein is CASSSDLTARGAFF.

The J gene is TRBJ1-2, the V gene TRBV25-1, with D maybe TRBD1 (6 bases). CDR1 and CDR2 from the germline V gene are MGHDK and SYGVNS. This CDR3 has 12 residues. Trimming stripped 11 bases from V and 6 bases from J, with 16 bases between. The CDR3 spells CAGSGAGDGYTF. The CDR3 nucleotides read TGTGCCGGATCGGGGGCGGGAGATGGCTACACCTTC.

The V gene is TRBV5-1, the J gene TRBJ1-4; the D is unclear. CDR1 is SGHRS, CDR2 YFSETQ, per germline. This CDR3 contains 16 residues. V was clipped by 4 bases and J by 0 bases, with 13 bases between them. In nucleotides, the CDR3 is TGCGCCAGCAGCGCGGGCGTACGGTCAACTAATGAAAAACTGTTTTTT. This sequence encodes CASSAGVRSTNEKLFF.

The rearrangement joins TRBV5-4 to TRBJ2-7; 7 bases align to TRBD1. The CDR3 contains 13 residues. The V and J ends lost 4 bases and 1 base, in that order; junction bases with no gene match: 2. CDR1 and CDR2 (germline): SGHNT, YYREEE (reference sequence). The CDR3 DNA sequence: TGTGCCAGCAGCCTGACAGGGTCCTACGAGCAGTACTTC. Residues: CASSLTGSYEQYF.

In DNA form, the CDR3 reads TGTGCCAGCAGCGACCAATCCCGCTACTACAATGAGCAGTTCTTC. Protein sequence: CASSDQSRYYNEQFF. The chain uses TRBV5-8 and TRBJ2-1; no reliable D call. Between the trimmed V and J ends, which lost 4 bases and 3 bases, there was a span of 14 bases. Per germline, CDR1 SGHTS and CDR2 YDEGEE. This CDR3 has 15 residues.

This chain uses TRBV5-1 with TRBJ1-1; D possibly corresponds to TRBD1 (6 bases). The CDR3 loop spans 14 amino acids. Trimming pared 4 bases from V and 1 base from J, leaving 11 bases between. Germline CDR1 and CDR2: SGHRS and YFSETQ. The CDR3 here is CASSLWTANTEAFF. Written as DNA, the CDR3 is TGCGCCAGCAGCCTTTGGACAGCGAACACTGAAGCTTTCTTT.

The CDR3 bases are TGTGCCAGCAGCCAAGATATTGGCGGGGGTGGGGAGACCCAGTACTTC. As protein: CASSQDIGGGGETQYF. This rearrangement joins TRBV3-1 (or the pseudogene TRBV3-2) to TRBJ2-5; 7 positions match TRBD2. With 0 bases clipped from V and 5 bases from J, the junction kept 9 bases outside the gene matches. Looked up from germline, CDR1 is LGHDT and CDR2 is YNNKEL (reference sequence). This CDR3 is 16 amino acids long.

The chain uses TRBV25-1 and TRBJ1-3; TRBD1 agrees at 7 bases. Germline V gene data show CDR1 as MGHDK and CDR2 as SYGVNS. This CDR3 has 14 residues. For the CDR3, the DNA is TGTGGCTCCGGGACAGCCTCCTCTGGAAACACCATATATTTT. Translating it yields CGSGTASSGNTIYF.

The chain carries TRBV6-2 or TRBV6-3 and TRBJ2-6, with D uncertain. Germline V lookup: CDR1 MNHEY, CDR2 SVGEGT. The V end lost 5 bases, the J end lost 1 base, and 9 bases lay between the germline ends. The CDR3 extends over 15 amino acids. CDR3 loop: CASSPKGSGANVLTF. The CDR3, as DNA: TGTGCCAGCAGTCCAAAGGGTTCTGGGGCCAACGTCCTGACTTTC.

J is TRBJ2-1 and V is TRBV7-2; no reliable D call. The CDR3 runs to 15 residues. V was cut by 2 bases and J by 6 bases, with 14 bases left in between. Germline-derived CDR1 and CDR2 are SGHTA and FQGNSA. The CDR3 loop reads CASSLNLGVPNEQFF. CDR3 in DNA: TGTGCCAGCAGCTTAAATTTAGGTGTCCCCAATGAGCAGTTCTTC.

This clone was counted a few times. CDR3 in DNA: TGTGCCAGCAGCTTAGGGGGACAGGGCAATCAGCCCCAGCATTTT. Translated: CASSLGGQGNQPQHF. The gene calls are TRBV7-9 and TRBJ1-5, with TRBD1 matching over 8 bases. The CDR3 has 15 residues. The V segment lost 1 base and the J segment 2 bases; nucleotides outside the gene matches: 1. CDR1 is SEHNR and CDR2 is FQNEAQ in the germline V gene (reference sequence).

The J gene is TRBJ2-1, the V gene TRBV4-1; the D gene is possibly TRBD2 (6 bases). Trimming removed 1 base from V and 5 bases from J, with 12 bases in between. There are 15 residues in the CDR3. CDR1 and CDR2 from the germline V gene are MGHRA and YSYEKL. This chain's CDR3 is CASSQASGLDNEQFF. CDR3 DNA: TGCGCCAGCAGCCAAGCCTCGGGACTCGACAATGAGCAGTTCTTC.

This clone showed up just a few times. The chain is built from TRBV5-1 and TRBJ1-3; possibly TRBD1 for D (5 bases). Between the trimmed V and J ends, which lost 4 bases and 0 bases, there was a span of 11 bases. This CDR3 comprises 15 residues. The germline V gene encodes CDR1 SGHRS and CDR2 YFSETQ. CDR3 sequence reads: CASSPGGTSGNTIYF. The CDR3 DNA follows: TGCGCCAGCAGCCCAGGCGGGACCTCTGGAAACACCATATATTTT.

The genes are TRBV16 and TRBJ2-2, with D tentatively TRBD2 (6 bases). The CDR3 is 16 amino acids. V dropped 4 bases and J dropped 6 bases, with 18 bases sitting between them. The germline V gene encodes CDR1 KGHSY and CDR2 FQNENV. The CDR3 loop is CASSPTRVGGAGELFF. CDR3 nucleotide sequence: TGTGCCAGCAGCCCGACCAGGGTCGGGGGAGCCGGGGAGCTGTTTTTT.

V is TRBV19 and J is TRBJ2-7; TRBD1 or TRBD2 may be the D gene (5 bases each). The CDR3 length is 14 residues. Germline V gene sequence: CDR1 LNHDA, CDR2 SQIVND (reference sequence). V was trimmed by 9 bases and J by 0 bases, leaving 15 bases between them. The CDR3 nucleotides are TGTGCCAGCCGGGACCAGGCACTCTCCTACGAGCAGTACTTC. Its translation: CASRDQALSYEQYF. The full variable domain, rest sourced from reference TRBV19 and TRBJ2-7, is DGGITQSPKYLFRKEGQNVTLSCEQNLNHDAMYWYRQDPGQGLRLIYYSQIVNDFQKGDIAEGYSVSREKKESFPLTVTSAQKNPTAFYLCASRDQALSYEQYFGPGTRLTVT.